In this sample, the clone carrying this TCR beta chain turned up once. These data belong to a study of blood T cell repertoires in COVID-19. For the study at large: T cells, B-cell-depleted T cells, or PBMCs provided the cDNA or gDNA that served as material.

The authors' processing: Estimation of nucleated cell counts was performed using reference gene primer amplification. Measured with immunoSEQ multiplex PCR; TCRdb has only the in-frame clones, and not every one. That table is the source of V, J and clone size, and D and trimming were worked out from the DNA. Of approximately 180,000 clones detected, nearly 90% appear once; the ten largest clones hold roughly 2.4%. The CDR3 contains 15 residues. V trimming: 0 bases; J trimming: 6 bases; junction bases outside the gene matches: 3. Germline V gene lookup returns CDR1 SGHRS and CDR2 YFSETQ. The specimen sequenced was PBMCs or T cells enriched from blood (not recorded which). The clonotype was recovered from a woman between 40 and 50 years old with acute COVID-19. This chain connects TRBV5-1 to TRBJ2-1; TRBD2 agrees at 10 bases. CDR3 sequence reads: CASSLAASGSNEQFF. DNA of the CDR3: TGCGCCAGCAGCTTGGCCGCTAGCGGGAGCAATGAGCAGTTCTTC.